This T cell receptor (beta chain) is from a study of blood T cell repertoires in COVID-19. Background on the study: PBMCs, B-cell-depleted T cells, or T cells were the source of the cDNA or gDNA that made up the material.

In the authors' workflow: Amplification of reference gene primers was used by the study to estimate nucleated cell counts. Some clones are missing from TCRdb's copy, which holds only in-frame ones; the method was immunoSEQ multiplex PCR. The DNA was the basis for D and trimming; V, J and clone size are from that table. The repertoire holds nearly 40,000 clones, more than 85% seen once, with roughly a fifth in the top ten. The receptor was isolated from a man in his forties or fifties in a cohort sampled during active COVID-19. The sequencing sample was made of peripheral blood.

The CDR3 DNA reads as TGTGCCAGCAGCCCCCGGACAGGGGGAGGCGAGACCCAGTACTTC. This codes for CASSPRTGGGETQYF. This sequence joins TRBV7-9 and TRBJ2-5, with 10 nucleotides matching TRBD1. With 5 bases clipped from V and 5 bases from J, the junction kept 8 bases outside the gene matches. The CDR3 totals 15 residues. From germline, CDR1 is SEHNR and CDR2 FQNEAQ (reference sequence).